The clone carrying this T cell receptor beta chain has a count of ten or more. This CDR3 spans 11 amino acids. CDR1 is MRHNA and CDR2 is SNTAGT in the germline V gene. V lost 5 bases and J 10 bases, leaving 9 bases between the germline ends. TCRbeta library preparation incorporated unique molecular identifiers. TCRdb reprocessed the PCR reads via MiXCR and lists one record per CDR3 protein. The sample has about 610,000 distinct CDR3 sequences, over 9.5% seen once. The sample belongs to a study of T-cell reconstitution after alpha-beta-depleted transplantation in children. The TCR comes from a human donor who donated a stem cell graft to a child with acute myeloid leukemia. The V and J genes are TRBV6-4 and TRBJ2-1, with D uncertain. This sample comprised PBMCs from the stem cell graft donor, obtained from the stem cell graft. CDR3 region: CASSLSWEQFF. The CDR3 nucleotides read TGTGCCAGCAGTTTATCTTGGGAGCAGTTCTTC.